This T cell receptor beta chain was identified during a study of blood T cells in healthy people across ages. Together with a sample-barcoded 5' primer, a J-beta primer mix was included in a second PCR lasting roughly 6 to 12 cycles. TCRdb ran MiXCR on the 5' RACE reads and lists one entry per CDR3 protein. The sample carries hundreds of thousands of distinct CDR3 sequences, approximately 29% recorded once. This clonotype appeared a few times. Trimming removed 3 bases from V and 2 bases from J, with 10 bases in between. CDR3 length equals 14 residues. The germline gives CDR1 SGHTA, CDR2 FQGNSA. Sequencing was done on a sample of blood. V usage is TRBV7-2 and J usage is TRBJ1-1; no clear D gene. This clonotype originated in a woman older than 75 in good health. The CDR3, as DNA: TGTGCCAGCAGCTTTGGGATTAGTAACACTGAAGCTTTCTTT. This encodes CASSFGISNTEAFF.